This is a list of T cell receptor beta chains from one sample in a study of T cells after yellow fever vaccination. TCRdb processed the 5' RACE reads anew with MiXCR; each CDR3 protein has one entry. The sample includes hundreds of thousands of distinct CDR3 sequences, roughly an eighth of them seen just once. The source was PBMCs, collected on the day of the yellow fever booster vaccination. The receptors come from a man aged 25-45 years who received the YFV17D yellow fever vaccine. Each CDR3 is given with its conserved first and last residue. A D gene is named only where the DNA matches it firmly. Only part of the rows carry a size: once, few, many, or a class if the clone is expanded.

j_gene	d_gene	v_gene	abundance	CDR3nt	CDR3aa
TRBJ2-3	NA	TRBV7-2	NA	TGTGCCAGCAGCTTATTGGCCCCTCGGGCGCAGTATTTT	CASSLLAPRAQYF
TRBJ2-2	NA	TRBV12-3/TRBV12-4	many	TGTGCCAGCAGTCCACGGGGACTGTTGAACACCGGGGAGCTGTTTTTT	CASSPRGLLNTGELFF
TRBJ2-1	TRBD2	TRBV15	few	TGTGCCACCAGCAGGAGAGCGGGACGTTCCTACAATGAGCAGTTCTTC	CATSRRAGRSYNEQFF
TRBJ1-5	NA	TRBV21-1	many	TGTGCCAGCAGCAACGGCACAAATCAGCCCCAGCATTTT	CASSNGTNQPQHF
TRBJ2-7	NA	TRBV25-1	few	TGTGCCAGCAGTGGCCAGCCTCAGTGGGAGCAGTACTTC	CASSGQPQWEQYF
TRBJ1-1	NA	TRBV28	NA	TGTGCCAGCAGTCCAGGGGCGAGTACTGAAGCTTTCTTT	CASSPGASTEAFF
TRBJ2-3	TRBD2	TRBV12-3/TRBV12-4	few	TGTGCCAGCAGTTTCTGGCTAGCGGGGAGGGTCCCAGATACGCAGTATTTT	CASSFWLAGRVPDTQYF
TRBJ2-1	NA	TRBV5-1	NA	TGCGCCAGCAGCTCCTTTAGTGAGGGTCCAAATCCCCCCTTGTTCTTC	CASSSFSEGPNPPLFF
TRBJ2-3	NA	TRBV27	NA	TGTGCCAGCAGTTCTCCTCGGGGTGATACGCAGTATTTT	CASSSPRGDTQYF
TRBJ1-1	NA	TRBV29-1	NA	TGCAGCGTCATGAACACTGAAGCTTTCTTT	CSVMNTEAFF
TRBJ2-7	NA	TRBV7-9	many	TGTGCCAGCAGCTTAGCGGACGGATCCTACGAGCAGTACTTC	CASSLADGSYEQYF
TRBJ1-6	NA	TRBV2	once	TGTGCCAGCAGTGTCGGGACCTATTCACCCCTCCACTTT	CASSVGTYSPLHF
TRBJ2-1	TRBD2	TRBV5-6	few	TGTGCCAGCAGCAACCTAGCGGGAGGGTACAATGAGCAGTTCTTC	CASSNLAGGYNEQFF
TRBJ2-7	NA	TRBV9	NA	TGTGCCAGCAGCGTAGGTGTTAACTCCTACGAGCAGTACTTC	CASSVGVNSYEQYF
TRBJ2-5	NA	TRBV12-3/TRBV12-4	NA	TGTGCCAGCAGGAGGACTTTGGTGGAGACCCAGTACTTC	CASRRTLVETQYF
TRBJ2-7	NA	TRBV6-2/TRBV6-3	NA	TGTGCCAGCAGTTACTCCCAGACCTCCTACGAGCAGTACTTC	CASSYSQTSYEQYF